This paragraph reports one TCR beta chain. Antigen: not known. This CDR3 contains 13 residues. Trimming removed 3 bases at V and 3 bases at J, with 9 bases between. The germline CDR1 and CDR2 sequences are SGHRS and YFSETQ. The data originate from a study of T cell responses to AZD1222 COVID-19 vaccine. Study conclusions and caveats: Unmutated variant regions are reportedly targeted by nearly half of spike-specific TCRs. The study identified only five to seven AZD1222 recipients as seropositive at baseline. Spike-specific TCR breadth and depth went up after people got two AZD1222 doses.

Sequencing used immunoSEQ multiplex PCR; TCRdb keeps in-frame clones, though not all of them. The sample comprises under 150,000 clones, around 85% of which are singletons, and around 8.3% rests with the top ten. The sequence was collected from an adult who received the MenACWY meningococcal vaccine as a control. The material was peripheral blood, obtained 28 days after the second dose of the MenACWY control vaccine. The chain combines TRBV5-1 with TRBJ2-5; weak D call: TRBD2 (5 bases). This CDR3 reads CASSYQAEETQYF. Here the CDR3 DNA reads TGCGCCAGCAGCTACCAAGCGGAAGAGACCCAGTACTTC.